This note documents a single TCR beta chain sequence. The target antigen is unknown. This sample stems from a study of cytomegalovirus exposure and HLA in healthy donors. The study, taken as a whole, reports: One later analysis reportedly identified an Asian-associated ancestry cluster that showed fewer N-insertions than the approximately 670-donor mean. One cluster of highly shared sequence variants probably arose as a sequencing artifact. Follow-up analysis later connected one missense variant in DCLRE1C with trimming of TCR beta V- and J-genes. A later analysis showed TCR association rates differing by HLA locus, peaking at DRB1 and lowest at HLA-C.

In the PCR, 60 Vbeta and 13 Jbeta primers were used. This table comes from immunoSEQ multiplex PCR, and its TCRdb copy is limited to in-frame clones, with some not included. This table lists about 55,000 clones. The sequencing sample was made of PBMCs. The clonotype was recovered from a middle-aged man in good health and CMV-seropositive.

The CDR3 region is CASKALRRDMNTEAFF. In DNA, the CDR3 is TGTGCCAGCAAGGCCCTGCGCCGGGACATGAACACTGAAGCTTTCTTT. The gene calls are TRBV6-4 and TRBJ1-1, with a possible D match to TRBD1 (6 bases). The CDR3 loop spans 16 amino acids. Trimming removed 7 bases at V and 0 bases at J, with 18 bases between. CDR1 MRHNA and CDR2 SNTAGT come from the germline V gene.